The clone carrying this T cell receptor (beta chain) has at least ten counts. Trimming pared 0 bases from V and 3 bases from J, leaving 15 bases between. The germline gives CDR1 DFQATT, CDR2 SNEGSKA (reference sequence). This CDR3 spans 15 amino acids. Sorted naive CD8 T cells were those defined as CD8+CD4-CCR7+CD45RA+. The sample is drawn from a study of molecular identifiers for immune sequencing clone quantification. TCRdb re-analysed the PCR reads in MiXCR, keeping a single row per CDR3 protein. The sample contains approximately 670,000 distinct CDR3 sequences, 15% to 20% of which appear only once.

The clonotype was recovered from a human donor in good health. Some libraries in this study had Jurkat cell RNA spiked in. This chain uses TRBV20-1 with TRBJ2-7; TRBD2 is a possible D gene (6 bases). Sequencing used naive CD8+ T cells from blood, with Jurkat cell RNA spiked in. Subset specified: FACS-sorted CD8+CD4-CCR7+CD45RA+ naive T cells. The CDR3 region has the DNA TGCAGTGCTAGAGATCTGGGAGGAGGGATCTACGAGCAGTACTTC. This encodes CSARDLGGGIYEQYF.